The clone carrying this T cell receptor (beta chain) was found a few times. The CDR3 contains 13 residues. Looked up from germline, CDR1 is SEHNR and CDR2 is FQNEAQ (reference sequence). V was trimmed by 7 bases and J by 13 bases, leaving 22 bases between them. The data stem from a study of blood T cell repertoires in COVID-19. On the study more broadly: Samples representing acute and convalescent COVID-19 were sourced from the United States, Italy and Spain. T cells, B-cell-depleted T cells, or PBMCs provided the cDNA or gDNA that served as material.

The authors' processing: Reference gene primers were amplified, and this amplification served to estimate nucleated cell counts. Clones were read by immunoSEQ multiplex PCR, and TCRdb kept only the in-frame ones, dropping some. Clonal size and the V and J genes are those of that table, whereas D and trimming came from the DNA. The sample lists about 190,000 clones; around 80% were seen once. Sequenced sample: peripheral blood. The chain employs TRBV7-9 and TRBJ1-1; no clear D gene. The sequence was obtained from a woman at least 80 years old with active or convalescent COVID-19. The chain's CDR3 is CASTELMTDSIFF. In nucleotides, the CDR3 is TGTGCCAGCACCGAGCTTATGACGGACTCCATTTTCTTT.